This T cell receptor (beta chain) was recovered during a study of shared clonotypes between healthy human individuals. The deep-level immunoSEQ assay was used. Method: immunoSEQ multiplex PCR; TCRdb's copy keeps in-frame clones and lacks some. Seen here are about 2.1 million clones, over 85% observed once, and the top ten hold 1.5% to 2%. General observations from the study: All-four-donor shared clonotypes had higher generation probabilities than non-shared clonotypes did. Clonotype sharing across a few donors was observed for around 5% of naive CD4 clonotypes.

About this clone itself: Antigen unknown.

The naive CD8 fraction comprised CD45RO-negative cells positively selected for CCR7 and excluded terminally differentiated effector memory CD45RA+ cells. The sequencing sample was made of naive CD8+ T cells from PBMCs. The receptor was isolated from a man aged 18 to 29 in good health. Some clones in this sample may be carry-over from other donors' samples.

CDR3 coding DNA: TGTGCCAGTAGTATGGAGCCGAACTCCTACGAGCAGTACTTC. Its protein is CASSMEPNSYEQYF. This chain connects TRBV19 to TRBJ2-7; D is undetermined. The CDR3 runs to 14 residues. V shed 3 bases and J shed 0 bases, with 9 bases lying between them. CDR1 and CDR2 from the germline V gene are LNHDA and SQIVND (reference sequence).